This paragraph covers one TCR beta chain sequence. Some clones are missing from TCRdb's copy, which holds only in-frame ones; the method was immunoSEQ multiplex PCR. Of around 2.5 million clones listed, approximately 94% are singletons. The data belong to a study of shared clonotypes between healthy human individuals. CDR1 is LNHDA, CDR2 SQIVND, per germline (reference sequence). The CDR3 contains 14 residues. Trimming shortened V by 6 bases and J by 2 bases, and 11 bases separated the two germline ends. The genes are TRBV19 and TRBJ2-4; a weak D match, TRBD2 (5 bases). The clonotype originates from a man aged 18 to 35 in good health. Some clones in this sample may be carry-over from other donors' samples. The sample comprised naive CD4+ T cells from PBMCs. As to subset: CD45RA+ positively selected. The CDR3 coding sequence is TGTGCCAGTAGGGAGCGGCTATCCAAAAACATTCAGTACTTC. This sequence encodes CASRERLSKNIQYF. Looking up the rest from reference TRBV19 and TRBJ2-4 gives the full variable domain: DGGITQSPKYLFRKEGQNVTLSCEQNLNHDAMYWYRQDPGQGLRLIYYSQIVNDFQKGDIAEGYSVSREKKESFPLTVTSAQKNPTAFYLCASRERLSKNIQYFGAGTRLSVL.